Included here is one TCR beta chain sequence, with context. This entry belongs to a study of blood T cell repertoires in COVID-19. The J segment lost 12 bases and the V segment lost 3 bases, leaving 9 bases of the junction unmatched. Germline values: CDR1 SGDLS, CDR2 YYNGEE. The CDR3 sequence is 15 residues long. Authors' methods: Nucleated cell counts were estimated from reference gene primer amplification. TCRdb's copy holds only in-frame clones and misses some; the assay was immunoSEQ multiplex PCR. The V and J calls and the clone size are those of that table, but D and trimming were determined from the DNA. The sample consists of 110,000 or so clones, around 76% of them appearing once.

Sample: peripheral blood. This TCR came from a woman in her seventies with acute or convalescent COVID-19. The chain couples TRBV9 to TRBJ2-1; TRBD2 aligns across 13 bases. CDR3 region: CASSETSGGTLGQFF. The CDR3 nucleotides read TGTGCCAGCAGCGAGACTAGCGGGGGGACCTTAGGGCAGTTCTTC.